These 32 T cell receptor beta chains were sequenced from one sample in a study of blood T cell repertoires in COVID-19. The data were produced by immunoSEQ multiplex PCR, yet TCRdb's version contains in-frame clones alone and is incomplete. The sample holds around 20,000 clones; about 82% are singletons and the top ten take roughly two thirds. Source material: peripheral blood. The receptor source for this set is an older man with acute or convalescent COVID-19.

The gene calls are TRBV27 and TRBJ2-3, with D possibly matching TRBD1 (5 bases). Germline lookup yields CDR1 MNHEY and CDR2 SMNVEV (reference sequence). CDR3 length: 15 amino acids. V was shortened by 2 bases and J by 2 bases, with 11 bases between the two germline ends. The CDR3 protein is CASSLGRAPTDTQYF. DNA of the CDR3: TGTGCCAGCAGTTTAGGCAGGGCTCCCACAGATACGCAGTATTTT.

This rearrangement joins TRBV10-3 to TRBJ1-3; D gene ambiguous. The CDR3 has 15 amino acids. Germline V CDR1 and CDR2: ENHRY, SYGVKD. Trimming took 2 bases from V and 0 from J, leaving 8 bases between them. CDR3 region: CAISEGLLSGNTIYF. In DNA form, the CDR3 reads TGTGCCATCAGTGAGGGGCTGCTCTCTGGAAACACCATATATTTT.

The chain couples TRBV5-4 to TRBJ1-4, with D uncertain. CDR3 length: 16 residues. CDR1 and CDR2 from the germline V gene are SGHNT and YYREEE (reference sequence). Trimming left V 4 bases short and J 6 bases short, with 19 bases between. CDR3 protein: CASSPGHTSGDEKLFF. In DNA form, the CDR3 reads TGTGCCAGCAGCCCCGGGCACACGAGCGGTGATGAAAAACTGTTTTTT.

The chain employs TRBV10-3 and TRBJ1-1; TRBD1 agrees at 7 bases. J lost 3 bases, V lost 0 bases, and 7 bases had no gene match. Germline V gene lookup returns CDR1 ENHRY and CDR2 SYGVKD. CDR3 length: 16 amino acids. CDR3 nucleotides: TGTGCCATCAGTGAGTCGAGTTTCAGGGGGGACACTGAAGCTTTCTTT. Translated: CAISESSFRGDTEAFF.

This sequence joins TRBV4-2 and TRBJ1-4; D ambiguous. V was shortened by 0 bases and J by 5 bases, with 13 bases between the two germline ends. The CDR3 is 16 residues long. Germline CDR1 reads LGHNA; CDR2 reads YNFKEQ. CDR3 nucleotide sequence: TGTGCCAGCAGCCAAGATATCCGAGGACTCAATGAAAAACTGTTTTTT. Translated: CASSQDIRGLNEKLFF.

The V and J genes are TRBV10-3 and TRBJ2-7, with 10 bases fitting TRBD1. The length of the CDR3 is 15 residues. V gave up 5 bases and J gave up 2 bases; unmatched junction bases: 6. In germline, CDR1 is ENHRY, CDR2 SYGVKD. CDR3 in amino acids: CAISTRTGGTYEQYF. The CDR3 DNA follows: TGTGCCATCAGTACAAGGACAGGGGGTACCTACGAGCAGTACTTC.

This clone was observed a handful of times. The gene calls are TRBV20-1 and TRBJ1-4; TRBD1 might be the D (5 bases). The CDR3 is made up of 14 amino acids. The V gene lost 3 bases and the J gene lost 7 bases, with 15 bases spanning the gap. CDR1 and CDR2 from the germline V gene are DFQATT and SNEGSKA (reference sequence). The CDR3 sequence: CSASRQSGVEKLFF. The DNA of the CDR3 is TGCAGTGCTAGTCGACAGTCGGGTGTTGAAAAACTGTTTTTT.

V is TRBV24-1 and J is TRBJ1-3; 7 nucleotides align to TRBD1. This CDR3 is 13 amino acids long. Germline V gives CDR1 KGHDR, CDR2 SFDVKD. Trimming took 12 bases from V and 8 from J; bases not matched to a gene: 12. The CDR3 sequence: CASDRQGPDTIYF. DNA for the CDR3: TGTGCCTCAGATCGACAGGGCCCGGACACCATATATTTT.

This chain links TRBV6-5 with TRBJ1-2, with TRBD1 identical over 7 bases. CDR3 length: 14 amino acids. V was pared by 9 bases and J by 0 bases, with 7 bases of the junction left unmatched. CDR1 MNHEY and CDR2 SVGAGI come from the germline V gene. CDR3 nucleotide sequence: TGTGCCAGTAAGGGGGCAGAGGCTAACTATGGCTACACCTTC. It translates to CASKGAEANYGYTF.

V is TRBV30 and J is TRBJ2-5; the match to TRBD1 covers 9 bases. The germline CDR1 and CDR2 sequences are GTSNPN and SVGIG (reference sequence). V lost 5 bases and J lost 7; bases outside the gene matches: 8. The CDR3 totals 13 residues. The CDR3 sequence is CAWWDRVFGTQYF. For the CDR3, the DNA is TGTGCCTGGTGGGACAGGGTTTTCGGGACCCAGTACTTC.

This clone was detected a few times. V and J are TRBV15 and TRBJ1-6; no reliable D call. Germline V lookup: CDR1 LNHNV, CDR2 YYDKDF (reference sequence). V lost 3 bases and J 4 bases, leaving 7 bases between the germline ends. This CDR3 is built from 14 residues. Here the CDR3 DNA reads TGTGCCACCAGCAGTAGAGCTTATAATTCACCCCTCCACTTT. Protein product: CATSSRAYNSPLHF. Filled out from reference TRBV15 and TRBJ1-6, the complete variable domain reads DAMVIQNPRYQVTQFGKPVTLSCSQTLNHNVMYWYQQKSSQAPKLLFHYYDKDFNNEADTPDNFQSRRPNTSFCFLDIRSPGLGDTAMYLCATSSRAYNSPLHFGNGTRLTVT.

The chain carries TRBV28 and TRBJ1-5; no clear D gene. In germline, CDR1 is MDHEN, CDR2 SYDVKM. The V end was cut by 8 bases, the J end by 4 bases, with 9 bases between. The CDR3 consists of 12 residues. CDR3 DNA sequence: TGTGCCAGCGGCGGGGTAAATCAGCCCCAGCATTTT. As protein: CASGGVNQPQHF.

V gene TRBV29-1 combines with J gene TRBJ2-3; 8 bases match TRBD1. Germline-derived CDR1 and CDR2 are SQVTM and ANQGSEA. Losses at the gene ends were 6 bases for V and 1 base for J; bases not matched to a gene: 3. The CDR3 spans 13 residues. CDR3: CSVRTGRTDTQYF. In DNA, the CDR3 is TGCAGCGTCAGGACAGGGCGCACAGATACGCAGTATTTT.

The CDR3, as DNA: TGTGCCAGCAGCTTATCTGGGCAGGCTGGCTACACCTTC. Translating it yields CASSLSGQAGYTF. V usage is TRBV7-9 and J usage is TRBJ1-2; D remains ambiguous. Looked up from germline, CDR1 is SEHNR and CDR2 is FQNEAQ (reference sequence). The CDR3 runs to 13 residues. Trimming took off 2 bases at V and 7 bases at J, with 11 bases between the two ends.

The chain links TRBV28 to TRBJ1-1, with D possibly TRBD1 on 6 matching bases. V gave up 3 bases and J gave up 7 bases, with 21 bases separating them. This CDR3 region has 16 residues. Germline CDR1 is MDHEN and CDR2 is SYDVKM. Here the CDR3 DNA reads TGTGCCAGCAGTTTGTCTTGGCGAGGGGAAGGGGGTGAAGCTTTCTTT. Protein product: CASSLSWRGEGGEAFF.

This clone was seen once. The chain is built from TRBV30 and TRBJ2-7, with D tentatively TRBD1 (5 bases). CDR1 is GTSNPN and CDR2 is SVGIG in the germline V gene (reference sequence). CDR3 length equals 11 residues. The germline V and J ends were trimmed by 2 bases and 6 bases, with 8 bases remaining between them. CDR3 DNA: TGTGCCTGGAGTTTGGGGCGCGAGCAGTACTTC. Residues: CAWSLGREQYF.

V and J are TRBV19 and TRBJ1-2; D is possibly TRBD1 (5 bases). Germline assignment: CDR1 LNHDA and CDR2 SQIVND (reference sequence). Trimming shortened V by 1 base and J by 4 bases, and 7 bases separated the two germline ends. The CDR3 sequence is 13 residues long. The chain's CDR3 is CASSIGQFYGYTF. The CDR3 DNA sequence: TGTGCCAGTAGTATAGGACAGTTCTATGGCTACACCTTC. Looking up the rest from reference TRBV19 and TRBJ1-2 gives the full variable domain: DGGITQSPKYLFRKEGQNVTLSCEQNLNHDAMYWYRQDPGQGLRLIYYSQIVNDFQKGDIAEGYSVSREKKESFPLTVTSAQKNPTAFYLCASSIGQFYGYTFGSGTRLTVV.

V usage is TRBV4-3 and J usage is TRBJ1-3; 11 bases are shared with TRBD1. CDR1 and CDR2 from the germline V gene are LGHNA and YSLEER. V was clipped by 4 bases and J by 1 base; unmatched bases: 6. This CDR3 comprises 17 residues. CDR3 nucleotides: TGCGCCAGCAGCCTCGGGACAGGGGGAGAGTCTGGAAACACCATATATTTT. Translated, it gives CASSLGTGGESGNTIYF.

The gene calls are TRBV20-1 and TRBJ2-6; the D gene is possibly TRBD2 (7 bases). The CDR3 contains 16 residues. Trimming took off 3 bases at V and 4 bases at J, with 16 bases between the two ends. Germline V CDR1 and CDR2: DFQATT, SNEGSKA (reference sequence). CDR3 in amino acids: CSASRGGGSGANVLTF. In DNA, the CDR3 is TGCAGTGCTAGTAGGGGGGGCGGTTCCGGGGCCAACGTCCTGACTTTC.

The chain has TRBV21-1 and TRBJ2-5; TRBD1 is the table's D call, not checked against the DNA. TRBV21-1 is assigned pseudogene status. CDR3 size: 15 residues. CDR3 region: CASSSFFRVRETQYF. The CDR3 DNA follows: TGTGCCAGCAGTTCGTTTTTCAGGGTTCGAGAGACCCAGTACTTC.

This clone was counted once. The J gene is TRBJ1-3, the V gene TRBV29-1, with TRBD1 as a possible D gene (5 bases). Germline V gene sequence: CDR1 SQVTM, CDR2 ANQGSEA. Trimming shortened V by 6 bases and J by 4 bases, and 10 bases separated the two germline ends. The CDR3 consists of 12 residues. The CDR3 DNA reads TGCAGCGTCGGGGGACGGGGAAACACCATATATTTT. Its translation: CSVGGRGNTIYF.

The chain is built from TRBV5-8 and TRBJ1-1, with a weak D call TRBD1 (5 bases). The CDR3 is 14 residues long. V was trimmed by 2 bases and J by 1 base, leaving 9 bases between them. Per the germline V gene, CDR1 is SGHTS and CDR2 is YDEGEE. CDR3 DNA sequence: TGTGCCAGCAGCTTTTATAGGGGGAACACTGAAGCTTTCTTT. Its protein is CASSFYRGNTEAFF. The entire variable domain, with the rest obtained from reference TRBV5-8 and TRBJ1-1, is as follows: EAGVTQSPTHLIKTRGQQATLRCSPISGHTSVYWYQQALGLGLQFLLWYDEGEERNRGNFPPRFSGRQFPNYSSELNVNALELEDSALYLCASSFYRGNTEAFFGQGTRLTVV.

The rearrangement links TRBV27 to TRBJ1-2; 7 nucleotides match TRBD1. The CDR3 sequence is 14 residues long. V dropped 5 bases and J dropped 6; count of bases not matched to a gene: 9. The germline V gene encodes CDR1 MNHEY and CDR2 SMNVEV (reference sequence). CDR3 DNA: TGTGCCAGCAGTCCTCGACAGGGCGTCAATGGCTACACCTTC. This sequence encodes CASSPRQGVNGYTF.

J is TRBJ2-7 and V is TRBV30; weak D call: TRBD1 (5 bases). V dropped 2 bases and J dropped 1 base, with 15 bases sitting between them. The CDR3 contains 15 residues. The germline V gene has CDR1 GTSNPN and CDR2 SVGIG (reference sequence). This chain's CDR3 is CAWSTPLTVSYEQYF. In DNA, the CDR3 is TGTGCCTGGAGTACCCCCCTGACAGTGTCCTACGAGCAGTACTTC.

This chain connects TRBV6-5 to TRBJ1-5, with TRBD1 matching 8 bases. Germline V gene data show CDR1 as MNHEY and CDR2 as SVGAGI. The CDR3 consists of 14 residues. V was pared by 6 bases and J by 9 bases, with 10 bases of the junction left unmatched. The CDR3 loop reads CASSRGLGESPQHF. CDR3 coding DNA: TGTGCCAGCAGCAGGGGGCTGGGGGAGTCGCCCCAGCATTTT.

This clone was picked up a small number of times. V and J are TRBV6-2 or TRBV6-3 and TRBJ1-2; possible D gene TRBD1, 5 bases. Germline V gene lookup returns CDR1 MNHEY and CDR2 SVGEGT. Trimming left V 2 bases short and J 4 bases short, with 23 bases between. This CDR3 is 18 amino acids long. CDR3 protein: CASSYLSTERLRVYGYTF. The CDR3 coding sequence is TGTGCCAGCAGTTACCTGTCGACAGAAAGACTTAGGGTCTATGGCTACACCTTC.

The rearrangement joins TRBV4-2 to TRBJ2-2; unclear D gene. V lost 4 bases and J lost 1, with 10 bases in between. The CDR3 loop spans 15 amino acids. Germline loops: CDR1 LGHNA, CDR2 YNFKEQ. In nucleotides, the CDR3 is TGTGCCAGCAGCCTTGGGCTACAGAACACCGGGGAGCTGTTTTTT. Its translation is CASSLGLQNTGELFF.

The chain employs TRBV4-1 and TRBJ2-7; 7 bases map to TRBD1. The germline CDR1 and CDR2 sequences are MGHRA and YSYEKL. Unmatched junction bases numbered 3, after V lost 0 bases and J lost 1 base. The CDR3 spans 15 residues. CDR3 sequence: CASSQDPGQSYEQYF. DNA for the CDR3: TGCGCCAGCAGCCAAGACCCGGGACAGTCCTACGAGCAGTACTTC.

This chain uses TRBV6-5 with TRBJ2-7; D possibly corresponds to TRBD1 (5 bases). The germline V and J ends were trimmed by 6 bases and 2 bases, with 11 bases remaining between them. The CDR3 spans 13 residues. Germline V gene lookup returns CDR1 MNHEY and CDR2 SVGAGI. CDR3 sequence: CASSTDSPYEQYF. CDR3 nucleotide sequence: TGTGCCAGCAGCACCGACAGCCCCTACGAGCAGTACTTC.

The rearrangement joins TRBV18 to TRBJ1-4, with 7 bases fitting TRBD1. Germline V gene lookup returns CDR1 KGHSH and CDR2 LQKENI. V shed 3 bases, J shed 8 bases, and the junction held 9 bases outside the gene matches. The CDR3 has 15 amino acids. The CDR3 sequence is CASSPNRDSGEKLFF. CDR3 DNA sequence: TGTGCCAGCTCACCTAACCGGGACAGCGGGGAAAAACTGTTTTTT.

This sequence joins TRBV11-3 and TRBJ1-1; D is perhaps TRBD1 (5 bases). Trimming removed 4 bases from V and 2 bases from J, with 8 bases in between. From germline, CDR1 is SGHNT and CDR2 YENEEA. This CDR3 is 13 amino acids long. CDR3: CASSSTVNTEAFF. CDR3 bases: TGTGCCAGCAGCTCGACAGTAAACACTGAAGCTTTCTTT.

This clone was counted between two and nine times. V gene TRBV7-7 combines with J gene TRBJ2-6, with no clear D. Germline V gene lookup returns CDR1 SSHAT and CDR2 FNYEAQ (reference sequence). With 2 bases removed from V and 0 bases from J, the gap between germline ends came to 14 bases. The CDR3 is 18 residues long. The DNA of the CDR3 is TGTGCCAGCAGCTTACTCCCAGGCCCAAGCTCTGGGGCCAACGTCCTGACTTTC. Its protein product is CASSLLPGPSSGANVLTF.